The present T cell receptor beta chain was sequenced within a study of human thymus T cells. Here immunoSEQ multiplex PCR was the method, and the copy in TCRdb shows in-frame clones only, minus some. The table lists approximately 40,000 clones, 94% of them singletons, with approximately 0.13% in the top ten. This clone occurred once. V was trimmed by 8 bases and J by 4 bases, leaving 13 bases between them. Germline-derived CDR1 and CDR2 are WSHSY and SAAADI. This CDR3 is built from 13 residues. V is TRBV10-2 and J is TRBJ2-3; tentatively, D is TRBD2 (6 bases). Source material: blood. The source of this sequence is a boy in the first two years of life with a congenital heart defect but otherwise immunologically healthy. The CDR3 protein is CASLRRGADTQYF. The CDR3 DNA is TGCGCCAGCCTCAGGAGGGGAGCAGATACGCAGTATTTT.